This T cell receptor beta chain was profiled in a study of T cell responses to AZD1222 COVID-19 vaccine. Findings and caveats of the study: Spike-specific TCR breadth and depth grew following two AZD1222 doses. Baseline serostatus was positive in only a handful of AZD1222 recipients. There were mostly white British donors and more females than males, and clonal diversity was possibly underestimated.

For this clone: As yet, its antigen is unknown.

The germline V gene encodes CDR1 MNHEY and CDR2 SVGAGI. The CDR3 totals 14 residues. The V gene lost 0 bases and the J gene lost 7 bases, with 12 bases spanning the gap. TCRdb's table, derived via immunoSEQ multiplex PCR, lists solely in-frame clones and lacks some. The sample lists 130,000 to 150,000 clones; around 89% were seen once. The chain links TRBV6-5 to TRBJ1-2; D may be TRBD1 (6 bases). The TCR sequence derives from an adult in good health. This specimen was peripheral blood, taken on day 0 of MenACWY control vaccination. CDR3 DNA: TGTGCCAGCAGTTACTCTGGGGCCAGGGGTGGCTACACCTTC. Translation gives CASSYSGARGGYTF.